Below, 20 T cell receptor beta chains from the same sample are listed, as sequenced in a study of blood T cells in healthy people across ages. Alongside a J-beta primer mix, a sample-barcoded 5' primer served in a second PCR lasting about 7 to 11 cycles. Using its own MiXCR run on the 5' RACE reads, TCRdb lists one record per CDR3 protein. The table records about 700,000 distinct CDR3 sequences, 32% of them present only once. Material for sequencing was blood. Every receptor here comes from an elderly woman in good health.

This clonotype was observed at least ten times. J is TRBJ2-3 and V is TRBV20-1; no clear D. The V gene's germline CDR1 is DFQATT and CDR2 SNEGSKA (reference sequence). With 0 bases removed from V and 0 bases from J, the gap between germline ends came to 16 bases. The CDR3 extends over 17 amino acids. The CDR3 sequence: CSARDPLGIGSTDTQYF. As DNA, the CDR3 is TGCAGTGCTAGAGACCCCTTGGGTATAGGTAGCACAGATACGCAGTATTTT.

To note about this clonotype: A much larger clone differs by one base, so this may be a read error. The J gene is TRBJ2-3, the V gene TRBV28, with a possible D match to TRBD2 (6 bases). CDR1 and CDR2 from the germline V gene are MDHEN and SYDVKM. This CDR3 comprises 15 residues. The CDR3 DNA reads TGTGTCAGCAATGCACGCGGGGACCAACGGGGTACGCAGTATTTT. Its protein product is CVSNARGDQRGTQYF.

Comments on this clonotype: This may come from a read error, since a much larger clone is one base off. The CDR3 reads CSVEDWLAGVNNEQYF. The CDR3 DNA is TGCAGCGTTGAAGATTGGCTAGCGGGGGTTAACAATGAGCAGTACTTC. The chain links TRBV29-1 to TRBJ2-7, with 10 bases that match TRBD2. V shed 0 bases, J shed 7 bases, and the junction held 12 bases outside the gene matches. Germline loops: CDR1 SQVTM, CDR2 ANQGSEA. The CDR3 is 16 amino acids.

As to this clonotype: This may be a read error: a much more frequent sequence differs by one nucleotide. The rearrangement links TRBV10-3 to TRBJ1-2; D is ambiguous. The CDR3 totals 14 residues. V gave up 0 bases and J gave up 7 bases, with 12 bases separating them. Germline CDR1 ENHRY, CDR2 SYGVKD. Here the CDR3 reads CAISESVDGCGYTF. In DNA form, the CDR3 reads TGTGCCATCAGTGAGTCGGTGGATGGCTGTGGCTACACCTTC.

At least ten counts were recorded for this clonotype. V gene TRBV5-1 combines with J gene TRBJ2-7, with D maybe TRBD1 (6 bases). Trimming shortened V by 0 bases and J by 2 bases, and 9 bases separated the two germline ends. Germline V lookup: CDR1 SGHRS, CDR2 YFSETQ. This CDR3 has 14 residues. CDR3 amino acids: CASSLGTEAYEQYF. CDR3 nucleotides: TGCGCCAGCAGCTTGGGGACAGAAGCCTACGAGCAGTACTTC.

Many counts were recorded for this clonotype. The chain employs TRBV12-3 or TRBV12-4 and TRBJ2-5; 12 positions match TRBD2. CDR3 length equals 16 residues. V gave up 2 bases and J gave up 2 bases; unmatched junction bases: 3. The CDR3 is CASSLLAGGTQETQYF. In DNA, the CDR3 is TGTGCCAGCAGTTTACTAGCGGGGGGGACACAAGAGACCCAGTACTTC.

This clonotype was counted ten times or more. J is TRBJ2-1 and V is TRBV7-6; D uncertain. Looked up from germline, CDR1 is SGHVS and CDR2 is FNYEAQ. V gave up 3 bases and J gave up 10 bases, with 19 bases separating them. This CDR3 is built from 15 residues. CDR3 residues: CASSLIGQAAQEQFF. CDR3 sequence (DNA): TGTGCCAGCAGCTTGATCGGTCAGGCGGCGCAAGAGCAGTTCTTC.

This rearrangement joins TRBV20-1 to TRBJ1-2; D is possibly TRBD1 (6 bases). Germline CDR1 reads DFQATT; CDR2 reads SNEGSKA (reference sequence). This CDR3 is built from 13 residues. Trimming stripped 3 bases from V and 8 bases from J, with 16 bases between. The DNA for the CDR3 is TGCAGTGCTAGGGCTCAGGGGCCGGGAGGCTACACCTTC. Residues: CSARAQGPGGYTF.

This rearrangement joins TRBV13 to TRBJ1-2; 7 nucleotides match TRBD1. V gave up 6 bases and J gave up 4 bases; unmatched junction bases: 11. Germline CDR1 and CDR2: PRHDT and FYEKMQ (reference sequence). The CDR3 loop spans 15 amino acids. The CDR3 coding sequence is TGTGCCAGCAGACCCCGAGGAGGGGGCCCCTATGGCTACACCTTC. It encodes CASRPRGGGPYGYTF.

J is TRBJ2-1 and V is TRBV13; 10 nucleotides line up with TRBD1. With V trimmed by 5 bases and J by 6 bases, 7 bases remained unmatched. CDR3 size: 15 residues. The germline V gene encodes CDR1 PRHDT and CDR2 FYEKMQ (reference sequence). The CDR3 sequence: CASSPRTGGVNEQFF. Here the CDR3 DNA reads TGTGCCAGCAGCCCCAGGACAGGGGGTGTCAATGAGCAGTTCTTC.

This clonotype was observed at least ten times. The V call is TRBV20-1, the J call TRBJ2-7; D remains unclear. Trimming stripped 0 bases from V and 3 bases from J, with 12 bases between. Germline assignment: CDR1 DFQATT and CDR2 SNEGSKA (reference sequence). This CDR3 has 14 amino acids. The CDR3 protein is CSARDSQTFYEQYF. CDR3 nucleotide sequence: TGCAGTGCTAGAGATTCCCAGACCTTCTACGAGCAGTACTTC.

This clonotype showed up just once. Just one base apart from a much larger clone, this may be a read error. The rearrangement joins TRBV7-9 to TRBJ2-6; 10 nucleotides align to TRBD1. The germline V gene has CDR1 SEHNR and CDR2 FQNEAQ (reference sequence). This CDR3 contains 19 residues. CDR3 in DNA: TGTGCCAGCAGCTTAAGGCGGGGACAGGGGATCTCTGGGGCCAACGTCCGGACTTTC. Encoded protein: CASSLRRGQGISGANVRTF. The variable domain in full, with the rest retrieved from reference TRBV7-9 and TRBJ2-6, is DTGVSQNPRHKITKRGQNVTFRCDPISEHNRLYWYRQTLGQGPEFLTYFQNEAQLEKSRLLSDRFSAERPKGSFSTLEIQRTEQGDSAMYLCASSLRRGQGISGANVRTFGAGSRLTVL.

This chain connects TRBV7-9 to TRBJ2-1; TRBD2 matches 9 bases. With 5 bases clipped from V and 4 bases from J, the junction kept 15 bases outside the gene matches. Germline loops: CDR1 SEHNR, CDR2 FQNEAQ (reference sequence). The CDR3 spans 18 residues. CDR3 sequence: CASSPWSTGTSLYNEQFF. In DNA form, the CDR3 reads TGTGCCAGCAGCCCATGGTCGACCGGGACTAGCCTTTACAATGAGCAGTTCTTC.

This clonotype was counted at least ten times. The gene calls are TRBV3-1 and TRBJ1-1; TRBD1 is a possible D gene (5 bases). Between the trimmed V and J ends, which lost 3 bases and 4 bases, there was a span of 12 bases. This CDR3 spans 14 amino acids. Germline V gene data show CDR1 as LGHDT and CDR2 as YNNKEL (reference sequence). CDR3 loop: CASSQGSGLTEAFF. Here the CDR3 DNA reads TGTGCCAGCAGCCAGGGTTCAGGGCTCACTGAAGCTTTCTTT.

This clonotype appeared many times. The chain links TRBV6-2 or TRBV6-3 to TRBJ2-1, with 9 nucleotides matching TRBD1. This CDR3 is 16 amino acids long. The V gene end was trimmed by 6 bases and the J gene end by 3 bases; junction bases not matched to a gene: 9. Germline V lookup: CDR1 MNHEY, CDR2 SVGEGT. CDR3: CASRVDRGRVYNEQFF. In nucleotides, the CDR3 is TGTGCCAGCAGAGTCGACAGGGGGAGAGTCTACAATGAGCAGTTCTTC.

This clonotype was found many times. This sequence joins TRBV20-1 and TRBJ2-7; D remains unclear. CDR3 length equals 14 residues. Germline CDR1 reads DFQATT; CDR2 reads SNEGSKA (reference sequence). Trimming shortened V by 6 bases and J by 0 bases, and 15 bases separated the two germline ends. CDR3 loop: CSAPTRISSYEQYF. The CDR3 DNA reads as TGCAGTGCCCCGACACGAATCAGCTCCTACGAGCAGTACTTC.

This clonotype was seen at least ten times. The V call is TRBV5-1, the J call TRBJ2-2; the D is unclear. The V end lost 4 bases, the J end lost 1 base, and 5 bases lay between the germline ends. This CDR3 has 13 residues. Per the germline V gene, CDR1 is SGHRS and CDR2 is YFSETQ. This chain's CDR3 is CASSRKNTGELFF. The CDR3 bases are TGCGCCAGCAGCAGAAAGAACACCGGGGAGCTGTTTTTT.

The chain carries TRBV7-2 and TRBJ1-4; tentatively, D is TRBD1 (5 bases). Germline CDR1 is SGHTA and CDR2 is FQGNSA. Trimming removed 1 base at V and 2 bases at J, with 17 bases between. There are 18 residues in the CDR3. This chain's CDR3 is CASSLVVQAPRTNEKLFF. The CDR3 DNA is TGTGCCAGCAGCTTAGTCGTACAGGCCCCTCGGACTAATGAAAAACTGTTTTTT.

This clonotype occurred many times. The rearrangement uses TRBV3-1 and TRBJ2-1; perhaps TRBD2 as D (5 bases). Trimming stripped 5 bases from V and 8 bases from J, with 22 bases between. CDR1 LGHDT and CDR2 YNNKEL come from the germline V gene (reference sequence). This CDR3 region has 16 residues. The CDR3 loop is CASSNRAPHSGDEQFF. For the CDR3, the DNA is TGTGCCAGCAGCAACCGGGCCCCTCATTCCGGGGATGAGCAGTTCTTC.

This clonotype was seen at least ten times. The chain is built from TRBV3-1 and TRBJ2-1; 14 bases fit TRBD2. Germline-derived CDR1 and CDR2 are LGHDT and YNNKEL (reference sequence). Trimming cost V 1 base and J 4 bases; bases outside gene matches: 0. The CDR3 covers 16 residues. The CDR3 DNA reads TGTGCCAGCAGCCAAGGACTAGCGGGGGGGTACAATGAGCAGTTCTTC. This codes for CASSQGLAGGYNEQFF.